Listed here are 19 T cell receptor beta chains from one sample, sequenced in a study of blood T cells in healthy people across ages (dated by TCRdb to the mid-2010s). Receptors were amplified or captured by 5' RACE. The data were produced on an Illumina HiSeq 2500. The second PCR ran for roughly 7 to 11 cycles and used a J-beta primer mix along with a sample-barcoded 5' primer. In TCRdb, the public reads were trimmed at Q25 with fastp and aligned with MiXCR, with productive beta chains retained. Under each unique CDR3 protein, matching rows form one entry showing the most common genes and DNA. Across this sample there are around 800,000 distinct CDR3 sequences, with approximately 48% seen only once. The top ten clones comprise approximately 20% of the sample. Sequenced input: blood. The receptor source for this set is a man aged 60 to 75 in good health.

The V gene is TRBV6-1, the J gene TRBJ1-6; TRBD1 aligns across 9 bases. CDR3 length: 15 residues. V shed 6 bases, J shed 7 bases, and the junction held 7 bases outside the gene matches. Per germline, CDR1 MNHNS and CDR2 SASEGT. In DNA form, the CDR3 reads TGTGCCAGCAGGGACCGGGACAGGGACAATTCACCCCTCCACTTT. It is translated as CASRDRDRDNSPLHF.

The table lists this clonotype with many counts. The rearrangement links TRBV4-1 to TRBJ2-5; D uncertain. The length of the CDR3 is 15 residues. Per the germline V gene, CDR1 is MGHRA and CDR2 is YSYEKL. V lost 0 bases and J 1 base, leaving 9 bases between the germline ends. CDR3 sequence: CASSQDAGSQETQYF. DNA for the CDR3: TGCGCCAGCAGCCAAGACGCAGGTTCCCAAGAGACCCAGTACTTC.

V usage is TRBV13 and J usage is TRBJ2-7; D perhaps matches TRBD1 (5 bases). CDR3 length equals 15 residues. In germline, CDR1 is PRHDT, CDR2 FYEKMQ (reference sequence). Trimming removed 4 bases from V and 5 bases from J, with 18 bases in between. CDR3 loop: CASSSLQRGKDEQYF. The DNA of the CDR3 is TGTGCCAGCAGCTCGCTACAAAGGGGAAAGGACGAGCAGTACTTC.

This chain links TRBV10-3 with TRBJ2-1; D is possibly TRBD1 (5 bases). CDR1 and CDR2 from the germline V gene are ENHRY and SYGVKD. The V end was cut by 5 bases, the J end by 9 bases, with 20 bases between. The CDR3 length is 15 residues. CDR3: CAISRTETVWGEQFF. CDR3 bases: TGTGCCATCAGTCGCACCGAGACAGTCTGGGGTGAGCAGTTCTTC.

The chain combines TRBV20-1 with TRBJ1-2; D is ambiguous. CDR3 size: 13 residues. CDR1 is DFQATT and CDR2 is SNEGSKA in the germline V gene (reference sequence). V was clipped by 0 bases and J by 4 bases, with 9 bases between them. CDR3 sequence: CSARDERSYGYTF. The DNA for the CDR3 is TGCAGTGCTAGAGATGAACGGAGCTATGGCTACACCTTC.

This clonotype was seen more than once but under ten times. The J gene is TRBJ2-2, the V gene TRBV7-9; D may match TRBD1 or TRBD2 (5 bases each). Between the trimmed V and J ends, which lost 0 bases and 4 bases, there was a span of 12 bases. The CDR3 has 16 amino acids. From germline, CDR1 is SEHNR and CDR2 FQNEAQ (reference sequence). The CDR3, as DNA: TGTGCCAGCAGCTTAGCTGGGACGGGCAGCACCGGGGAGCTGTTTTTT. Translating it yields CASSLAGTGSTGELFF. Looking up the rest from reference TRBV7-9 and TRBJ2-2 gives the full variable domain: DTGVSQNPRHKITKRGQNVTFRCDPISEHNRLYWYRQTLGQGPEFLTYFQNEAQLEKSRLLSDRFSAERPKGSFSTLEIQRTEQGDSAMYLCASSLAGTGSTGELFFGEGSRLTVL.

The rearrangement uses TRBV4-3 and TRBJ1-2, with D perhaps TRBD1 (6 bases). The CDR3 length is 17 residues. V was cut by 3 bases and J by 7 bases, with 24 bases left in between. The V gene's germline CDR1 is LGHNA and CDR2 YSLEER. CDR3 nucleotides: TGCGCCAGCAGCCACGGGGATGCACAGGGAATCGCCTGTGGCTACACCTTC. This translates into CASSHGDAQGIACGYTF.

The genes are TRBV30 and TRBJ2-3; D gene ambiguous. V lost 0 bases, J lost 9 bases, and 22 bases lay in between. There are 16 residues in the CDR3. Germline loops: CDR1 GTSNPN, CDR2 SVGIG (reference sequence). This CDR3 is CAWSVGFQRRVETQYF. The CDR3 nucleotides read TGTGCCTGGAGTGTGGGTTTCCAACGTCGGGTGGAGACGCAGTATTTT.

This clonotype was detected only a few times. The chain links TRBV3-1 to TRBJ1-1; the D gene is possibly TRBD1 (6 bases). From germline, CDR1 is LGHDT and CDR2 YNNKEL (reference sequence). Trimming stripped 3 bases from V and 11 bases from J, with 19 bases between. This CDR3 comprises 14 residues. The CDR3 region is CASSHTGQGERAFF. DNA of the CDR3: TGTGCCAGCAGCCATACGGGACAAGGCGAACGGGCTTTCTTT.

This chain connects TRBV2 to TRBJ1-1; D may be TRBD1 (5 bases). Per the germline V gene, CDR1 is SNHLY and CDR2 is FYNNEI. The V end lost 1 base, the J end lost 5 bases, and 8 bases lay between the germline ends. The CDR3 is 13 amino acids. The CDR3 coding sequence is TGTGCCAGCAGTGAAGGCGGGGGGACTGAAGCTTTCTTT. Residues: CASSEGGGTEAFF.

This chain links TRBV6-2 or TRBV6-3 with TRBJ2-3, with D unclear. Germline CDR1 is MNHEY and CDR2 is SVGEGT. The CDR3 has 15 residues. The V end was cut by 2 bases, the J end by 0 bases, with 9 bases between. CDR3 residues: CASSYRIESTDTQYF. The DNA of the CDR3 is TGTGCCAGCAGTTACAGGATAGAGAGCACAGATACGCAGTATTTT.

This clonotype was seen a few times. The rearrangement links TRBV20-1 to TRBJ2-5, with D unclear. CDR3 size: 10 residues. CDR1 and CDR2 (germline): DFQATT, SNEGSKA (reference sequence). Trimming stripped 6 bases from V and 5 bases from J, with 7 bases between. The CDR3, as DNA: TGCAGTGCCTTGATGGAGACCCAGTACTTC. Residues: CSALMETQYF.

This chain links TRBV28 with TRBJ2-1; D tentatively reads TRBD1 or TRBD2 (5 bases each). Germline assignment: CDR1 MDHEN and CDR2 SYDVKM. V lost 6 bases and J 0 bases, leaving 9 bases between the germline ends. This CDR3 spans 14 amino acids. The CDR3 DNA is TGTGCCAGCAGGGGACGGAACTCCTACAATGAGCAGTTCTTC. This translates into CASRGRNSYNEQFF.

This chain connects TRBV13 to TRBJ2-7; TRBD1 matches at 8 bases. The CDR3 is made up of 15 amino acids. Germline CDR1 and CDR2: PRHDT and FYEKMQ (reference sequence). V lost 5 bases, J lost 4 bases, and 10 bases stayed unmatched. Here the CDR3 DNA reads TGTGCCAGCAGCCCGGGACAGGCGAGTCGATACGAGCAGTACTTC. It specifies CASSPGQASRYEQYF.

In DNA, the CDR3 is TGTGCCAGCAGCCCTCATATGAGACTAGCGTCTTACAATGAGCAGTTCTTC. Amino acid sequence: CASSPHMRLASYNEQFF. The V gene is TRBV9, the J gene TRBJ2-1; 8 bases align to TRBD2. The V gene end was trimmed by 4 bases and the J gene end by 4 bases; junction bases not matched to a gene: 13. The CDR3 covers 17 residues. The germline V gene has CDR1 SGDLS and CDR2 YYNGEE.

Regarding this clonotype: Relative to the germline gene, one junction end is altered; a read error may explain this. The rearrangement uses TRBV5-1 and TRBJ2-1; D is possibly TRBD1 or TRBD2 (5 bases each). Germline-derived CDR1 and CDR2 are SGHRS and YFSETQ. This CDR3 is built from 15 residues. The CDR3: CASSPVQGGWNEQFF. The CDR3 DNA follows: TGTGCCAGCAGCCCAGTGCAGGGCGGGTGGAATGAGCAGTTCTTC.

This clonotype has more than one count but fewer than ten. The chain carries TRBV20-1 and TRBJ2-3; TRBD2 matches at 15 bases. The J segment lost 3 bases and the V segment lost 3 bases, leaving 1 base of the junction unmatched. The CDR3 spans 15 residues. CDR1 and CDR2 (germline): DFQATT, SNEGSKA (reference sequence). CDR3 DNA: TGCAGTGCTAGGGGACTAGCGGGGGGAACAGATACGCAGTATTTT. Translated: CSARGLAGGTDTQYF.

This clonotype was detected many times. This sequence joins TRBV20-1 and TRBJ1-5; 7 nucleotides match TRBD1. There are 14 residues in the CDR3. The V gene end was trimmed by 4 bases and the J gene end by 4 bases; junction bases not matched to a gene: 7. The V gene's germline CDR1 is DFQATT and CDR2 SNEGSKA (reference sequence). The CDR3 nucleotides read TGCAGTGCTACAGGGGGTGGGGCTAATCAGCCCCAGCATTTT. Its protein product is CSATGGGANQPQHF.

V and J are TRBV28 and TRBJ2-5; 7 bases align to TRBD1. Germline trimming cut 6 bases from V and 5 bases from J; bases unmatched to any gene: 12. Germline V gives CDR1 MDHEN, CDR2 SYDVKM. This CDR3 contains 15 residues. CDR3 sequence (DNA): TGTGCCAGCAGCCAAGACAGGGAAGGGTCTGAGACCCAGTACTTC. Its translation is CASSQDREGSETQYF.